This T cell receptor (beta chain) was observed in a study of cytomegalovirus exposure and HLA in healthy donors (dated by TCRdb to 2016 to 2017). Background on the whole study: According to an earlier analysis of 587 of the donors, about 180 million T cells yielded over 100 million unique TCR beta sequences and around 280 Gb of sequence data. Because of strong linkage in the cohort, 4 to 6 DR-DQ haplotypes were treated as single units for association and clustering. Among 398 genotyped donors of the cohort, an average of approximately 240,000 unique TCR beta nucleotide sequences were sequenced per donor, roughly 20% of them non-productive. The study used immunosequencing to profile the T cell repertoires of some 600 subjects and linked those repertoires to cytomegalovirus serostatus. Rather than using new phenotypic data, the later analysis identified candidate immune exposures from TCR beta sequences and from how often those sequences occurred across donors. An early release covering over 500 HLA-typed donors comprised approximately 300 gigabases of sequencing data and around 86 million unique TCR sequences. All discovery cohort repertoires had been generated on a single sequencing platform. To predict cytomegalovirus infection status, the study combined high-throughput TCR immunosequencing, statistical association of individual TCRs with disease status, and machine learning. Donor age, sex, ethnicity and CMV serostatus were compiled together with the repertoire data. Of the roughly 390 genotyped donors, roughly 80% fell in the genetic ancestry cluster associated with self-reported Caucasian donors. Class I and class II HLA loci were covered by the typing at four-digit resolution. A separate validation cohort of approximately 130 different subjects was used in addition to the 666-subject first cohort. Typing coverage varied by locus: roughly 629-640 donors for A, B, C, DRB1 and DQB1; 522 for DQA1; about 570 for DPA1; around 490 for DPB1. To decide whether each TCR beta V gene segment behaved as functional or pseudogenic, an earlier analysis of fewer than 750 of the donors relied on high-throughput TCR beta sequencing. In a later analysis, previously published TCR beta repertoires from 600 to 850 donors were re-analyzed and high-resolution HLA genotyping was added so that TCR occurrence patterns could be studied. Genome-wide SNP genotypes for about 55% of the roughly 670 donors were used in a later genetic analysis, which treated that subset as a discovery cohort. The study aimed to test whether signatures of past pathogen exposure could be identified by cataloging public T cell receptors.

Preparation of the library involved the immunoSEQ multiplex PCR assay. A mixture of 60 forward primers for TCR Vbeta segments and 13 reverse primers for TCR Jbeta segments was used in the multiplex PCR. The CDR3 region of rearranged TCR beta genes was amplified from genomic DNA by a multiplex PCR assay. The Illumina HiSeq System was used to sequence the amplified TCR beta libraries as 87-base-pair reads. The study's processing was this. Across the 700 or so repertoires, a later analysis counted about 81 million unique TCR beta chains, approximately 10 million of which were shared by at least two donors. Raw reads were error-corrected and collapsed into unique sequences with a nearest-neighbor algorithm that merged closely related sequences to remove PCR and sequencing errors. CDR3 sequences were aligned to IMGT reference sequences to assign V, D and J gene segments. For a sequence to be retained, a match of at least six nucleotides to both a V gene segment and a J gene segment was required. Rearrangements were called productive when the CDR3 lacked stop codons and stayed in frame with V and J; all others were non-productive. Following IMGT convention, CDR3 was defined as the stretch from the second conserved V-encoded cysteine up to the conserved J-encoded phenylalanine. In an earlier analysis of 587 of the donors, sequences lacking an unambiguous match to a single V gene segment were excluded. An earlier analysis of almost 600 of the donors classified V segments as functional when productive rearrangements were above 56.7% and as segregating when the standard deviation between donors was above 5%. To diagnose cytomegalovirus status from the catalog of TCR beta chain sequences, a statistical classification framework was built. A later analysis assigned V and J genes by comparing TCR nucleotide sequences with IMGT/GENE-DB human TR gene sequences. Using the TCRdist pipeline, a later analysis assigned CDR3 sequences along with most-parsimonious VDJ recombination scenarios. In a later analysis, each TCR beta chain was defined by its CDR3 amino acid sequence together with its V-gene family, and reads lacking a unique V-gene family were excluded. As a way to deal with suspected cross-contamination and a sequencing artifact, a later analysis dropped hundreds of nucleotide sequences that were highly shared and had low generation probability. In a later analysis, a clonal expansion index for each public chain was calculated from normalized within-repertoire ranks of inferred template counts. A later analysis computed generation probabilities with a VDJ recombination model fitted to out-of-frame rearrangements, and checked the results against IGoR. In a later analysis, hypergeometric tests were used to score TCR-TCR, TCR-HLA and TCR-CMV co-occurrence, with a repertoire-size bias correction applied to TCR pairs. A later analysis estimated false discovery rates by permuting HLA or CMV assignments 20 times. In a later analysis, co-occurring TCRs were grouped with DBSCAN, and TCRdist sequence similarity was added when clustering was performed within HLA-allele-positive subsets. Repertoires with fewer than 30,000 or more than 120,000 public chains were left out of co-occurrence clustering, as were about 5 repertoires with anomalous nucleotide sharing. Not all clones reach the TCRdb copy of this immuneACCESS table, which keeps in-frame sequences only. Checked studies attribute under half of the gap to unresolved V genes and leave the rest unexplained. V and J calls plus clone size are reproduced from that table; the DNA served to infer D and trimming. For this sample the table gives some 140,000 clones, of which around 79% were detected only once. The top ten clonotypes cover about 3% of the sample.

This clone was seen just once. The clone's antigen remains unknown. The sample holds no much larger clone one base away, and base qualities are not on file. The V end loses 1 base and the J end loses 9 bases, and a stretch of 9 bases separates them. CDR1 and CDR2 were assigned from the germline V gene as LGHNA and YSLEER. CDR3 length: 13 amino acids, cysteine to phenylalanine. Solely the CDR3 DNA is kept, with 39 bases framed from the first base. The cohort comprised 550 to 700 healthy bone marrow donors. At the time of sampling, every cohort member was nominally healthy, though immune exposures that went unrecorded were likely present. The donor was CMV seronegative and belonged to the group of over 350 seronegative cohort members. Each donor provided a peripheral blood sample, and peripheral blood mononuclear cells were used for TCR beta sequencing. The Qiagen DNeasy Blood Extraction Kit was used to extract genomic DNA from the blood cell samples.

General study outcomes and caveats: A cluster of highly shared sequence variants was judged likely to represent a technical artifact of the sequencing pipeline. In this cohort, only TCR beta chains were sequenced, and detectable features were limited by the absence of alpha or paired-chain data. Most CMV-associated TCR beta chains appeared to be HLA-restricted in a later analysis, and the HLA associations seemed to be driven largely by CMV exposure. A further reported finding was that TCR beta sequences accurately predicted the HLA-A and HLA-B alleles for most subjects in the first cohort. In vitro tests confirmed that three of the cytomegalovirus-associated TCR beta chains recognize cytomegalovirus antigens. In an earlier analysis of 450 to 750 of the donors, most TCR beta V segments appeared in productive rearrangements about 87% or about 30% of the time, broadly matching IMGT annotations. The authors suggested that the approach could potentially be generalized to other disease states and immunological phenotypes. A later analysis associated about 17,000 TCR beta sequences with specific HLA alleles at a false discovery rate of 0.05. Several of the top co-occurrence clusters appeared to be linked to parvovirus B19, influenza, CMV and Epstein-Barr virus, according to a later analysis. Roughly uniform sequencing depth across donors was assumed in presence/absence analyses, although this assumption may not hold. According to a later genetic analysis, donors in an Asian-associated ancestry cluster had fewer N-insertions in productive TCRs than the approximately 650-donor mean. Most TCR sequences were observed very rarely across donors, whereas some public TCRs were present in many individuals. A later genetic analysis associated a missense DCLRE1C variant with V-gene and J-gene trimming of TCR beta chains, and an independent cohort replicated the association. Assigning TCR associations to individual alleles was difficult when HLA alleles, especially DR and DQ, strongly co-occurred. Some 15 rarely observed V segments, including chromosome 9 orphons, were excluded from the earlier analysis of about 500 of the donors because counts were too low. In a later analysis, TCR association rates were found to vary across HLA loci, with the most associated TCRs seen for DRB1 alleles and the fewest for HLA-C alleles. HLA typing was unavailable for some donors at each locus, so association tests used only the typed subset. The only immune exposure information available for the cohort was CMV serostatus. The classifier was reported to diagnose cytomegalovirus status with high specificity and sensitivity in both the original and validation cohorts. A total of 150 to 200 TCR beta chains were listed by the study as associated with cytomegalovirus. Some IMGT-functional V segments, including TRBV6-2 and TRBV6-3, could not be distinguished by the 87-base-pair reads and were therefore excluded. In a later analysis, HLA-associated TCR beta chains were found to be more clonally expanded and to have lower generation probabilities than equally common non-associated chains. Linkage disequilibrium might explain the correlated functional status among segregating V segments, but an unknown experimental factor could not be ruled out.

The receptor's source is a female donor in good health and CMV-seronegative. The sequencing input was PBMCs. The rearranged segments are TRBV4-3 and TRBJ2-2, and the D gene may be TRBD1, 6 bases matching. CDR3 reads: CASSQGQGRELFF. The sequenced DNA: TGCGCCAGCAGCCAAGGTCAGGGGAGGGAGCTGTTTTTT.